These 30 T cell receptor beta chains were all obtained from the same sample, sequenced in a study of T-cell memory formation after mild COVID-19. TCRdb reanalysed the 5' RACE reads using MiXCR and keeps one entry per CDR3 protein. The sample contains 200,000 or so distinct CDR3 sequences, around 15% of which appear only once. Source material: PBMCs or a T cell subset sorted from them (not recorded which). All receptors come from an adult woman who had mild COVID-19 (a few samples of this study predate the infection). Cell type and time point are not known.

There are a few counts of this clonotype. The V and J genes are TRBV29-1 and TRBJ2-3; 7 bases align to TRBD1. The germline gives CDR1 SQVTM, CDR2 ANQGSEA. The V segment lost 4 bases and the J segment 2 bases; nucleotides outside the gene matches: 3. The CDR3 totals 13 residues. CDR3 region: CSVAGGNTDTQYF. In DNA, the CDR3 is TGCAGCGTTGCAGGGGGAAACACAGATACGCAGTATTTT.

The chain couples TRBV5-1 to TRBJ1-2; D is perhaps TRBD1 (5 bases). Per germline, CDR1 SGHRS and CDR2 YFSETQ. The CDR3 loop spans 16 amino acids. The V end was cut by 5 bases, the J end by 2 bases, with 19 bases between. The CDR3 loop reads CASSLRSRDLNYGYTF. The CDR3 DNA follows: TGCGCCAGCAGTTTGAGGTCCAGGGATTTAAACTATGGCTACACCTTC. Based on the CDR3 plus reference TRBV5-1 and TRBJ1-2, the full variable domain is KAGVTQTPRYLIKTRGQQVTLSCSPISGHRSVSWYQQTPGQGLQFLFEYFSETQRNKGNFPGRFSGRQFSNSRSEMNVSTLELGDSALYLCASSLRSRDLNYGYTFGSGTRLTVV.

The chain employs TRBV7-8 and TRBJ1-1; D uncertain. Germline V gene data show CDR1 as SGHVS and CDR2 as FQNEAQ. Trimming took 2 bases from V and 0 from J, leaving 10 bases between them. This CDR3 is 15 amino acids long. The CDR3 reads CASSLNGYMNTEAFF. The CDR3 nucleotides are TGTGCCAGCAGCTTAAACGGCTACATGAACACTGAAGCTTTCTTT.

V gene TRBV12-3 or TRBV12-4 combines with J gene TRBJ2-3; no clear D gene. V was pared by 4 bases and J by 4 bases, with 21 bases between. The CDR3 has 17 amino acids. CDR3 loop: CASSSPYGFPSADTQYF. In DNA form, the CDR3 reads TGTGCCAGCAGTTCTCCCTATGGGTTTCCGTCCGCAGATACGCAGTATTTT.

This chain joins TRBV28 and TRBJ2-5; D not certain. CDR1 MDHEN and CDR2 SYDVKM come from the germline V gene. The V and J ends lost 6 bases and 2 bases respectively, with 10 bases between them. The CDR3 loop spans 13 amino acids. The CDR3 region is CASSPPVQETQYF. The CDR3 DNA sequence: TGTGCCAGCAGCCCTCCGGTACAAGAGACCCAGTACTTC.

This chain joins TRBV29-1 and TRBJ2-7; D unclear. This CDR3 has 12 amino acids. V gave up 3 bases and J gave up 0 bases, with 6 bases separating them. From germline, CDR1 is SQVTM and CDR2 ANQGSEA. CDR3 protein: CSVEVSSYEQYF. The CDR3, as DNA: TGCAGCGTTGAGGTTTCCTCCTACGAGCAGTACTTC.

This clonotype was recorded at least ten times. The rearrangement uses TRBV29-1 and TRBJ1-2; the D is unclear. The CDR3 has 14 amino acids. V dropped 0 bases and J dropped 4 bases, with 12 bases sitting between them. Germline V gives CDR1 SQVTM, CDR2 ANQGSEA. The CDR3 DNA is TGCAGCGTTGAAGAGGTGACGGTAGCCTATGGCTACACCTTC. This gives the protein CSVEEVTVAYGYTF.

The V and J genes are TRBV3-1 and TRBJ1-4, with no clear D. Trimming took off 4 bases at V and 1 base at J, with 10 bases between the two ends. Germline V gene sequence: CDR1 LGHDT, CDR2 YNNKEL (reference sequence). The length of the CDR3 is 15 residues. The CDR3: CASSPPWGTNEKLFF. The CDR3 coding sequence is TGTGCCAGCAGCCCACCCTGGGGAACTAATGAAAAACTGTTTTTT.

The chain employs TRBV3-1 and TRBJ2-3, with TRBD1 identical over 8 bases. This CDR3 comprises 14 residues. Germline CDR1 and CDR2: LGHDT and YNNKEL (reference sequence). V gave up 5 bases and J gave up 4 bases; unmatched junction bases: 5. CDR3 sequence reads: CASSNRGRSDTQYF. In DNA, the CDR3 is TGTGCCAGCAGCAACAGGGGGAGATCAGATACGCAGTATTTT.

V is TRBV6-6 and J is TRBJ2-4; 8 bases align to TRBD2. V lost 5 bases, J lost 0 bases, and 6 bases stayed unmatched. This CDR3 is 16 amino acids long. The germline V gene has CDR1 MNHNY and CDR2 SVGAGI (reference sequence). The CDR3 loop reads CASSLGAGVAKNIQYF. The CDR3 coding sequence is TGTGCCAGCAGTCTAGGAGCGGGAGTAGCCAAAAACATTCAGTACTTC.

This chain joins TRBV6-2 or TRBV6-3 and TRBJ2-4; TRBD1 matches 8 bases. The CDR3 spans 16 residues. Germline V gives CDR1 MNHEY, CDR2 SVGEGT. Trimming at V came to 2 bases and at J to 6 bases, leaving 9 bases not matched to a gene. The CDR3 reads CASSYRTTGAGNIQYF. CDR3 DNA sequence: TGTGCCAGCAGTTACCGTACGACAGGGGCGGGAAACATTCAGTACTTC.

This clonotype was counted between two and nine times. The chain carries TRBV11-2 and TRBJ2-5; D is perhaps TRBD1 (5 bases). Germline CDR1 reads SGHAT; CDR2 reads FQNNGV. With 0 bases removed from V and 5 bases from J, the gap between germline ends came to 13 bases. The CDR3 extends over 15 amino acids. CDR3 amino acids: CASSLEYFKGETQYF. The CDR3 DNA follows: TGTGCCAGCAGCTTAGAATACTTTAAGGGGGAGACCCAGTACTTC.

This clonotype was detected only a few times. The CDR3: CASRVAGVANTGELFF. The CDR3 nucleotides read TGTGCCTCCCGGGTAGCGGGAGTTGCGAACACCGGGGAGCTGTTTTTT. V gene TRBV30 combines with J gene TRBJ2-2; the match to TRBD2 covers 9 bases. Germline values: CDR1 GTSNPN, CDR2 SVGIG (reference sequence). The CDR3 length is 16 residues. J gave up 0 bases and V 7 bases, and 9 bases lay outside the gene matches.

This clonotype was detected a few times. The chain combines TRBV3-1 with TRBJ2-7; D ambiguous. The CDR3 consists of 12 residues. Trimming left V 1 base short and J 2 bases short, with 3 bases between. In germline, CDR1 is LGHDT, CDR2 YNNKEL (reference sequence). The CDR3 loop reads CASSQGTYEQYF. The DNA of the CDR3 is TGTGCCAGCAGCCAAGGAACCTACGAGCAGTACTTC.

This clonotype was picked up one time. CDR3 bases: TGTGCCAGCAGCTCTACACCCTCTGGGGCCAACGTCCTGACTTTC. The encoded protein is CASSSTPSGANVLTF. The genes are TRBV7-8 and TRBJ2-6; D not certain. The germline V gene has CDR1 SGHVS and CDR2 FQNEAQ. The CDR3 has 15 residues. Trimming left V 4 bases short and J 0 bases short, with 7 bases between.

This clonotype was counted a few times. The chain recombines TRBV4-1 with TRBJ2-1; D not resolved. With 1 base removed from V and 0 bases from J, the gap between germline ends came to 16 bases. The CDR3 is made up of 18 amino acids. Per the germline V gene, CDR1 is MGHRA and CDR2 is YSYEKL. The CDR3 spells CASSQGPWGKDSYNEQFF. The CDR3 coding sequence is TGCGCCAGCAGCCAAGGCCCCTGGGGAAAAGACTCCTACAATGAGCAGTTCTTC.

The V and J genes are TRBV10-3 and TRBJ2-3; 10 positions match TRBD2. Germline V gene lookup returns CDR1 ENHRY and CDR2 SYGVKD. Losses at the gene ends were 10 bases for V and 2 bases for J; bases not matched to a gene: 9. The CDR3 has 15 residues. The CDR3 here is CATNSGRRNTDTQYF. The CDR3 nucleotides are TGTGCCACCAATAGCGGGAGGAGGAACACAGATACGCAGTATTTT.

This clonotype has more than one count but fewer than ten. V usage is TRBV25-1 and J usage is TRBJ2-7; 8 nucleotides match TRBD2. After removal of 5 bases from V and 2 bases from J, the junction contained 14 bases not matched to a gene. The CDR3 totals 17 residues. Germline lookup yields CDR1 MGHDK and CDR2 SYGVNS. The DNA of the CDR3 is TGTGCCAGCAGTTATGGGGGGCGGGGGGTCGAGCCCTACGAGCAGTACTTC. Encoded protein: CASSYGGRGVEPYEQYF.

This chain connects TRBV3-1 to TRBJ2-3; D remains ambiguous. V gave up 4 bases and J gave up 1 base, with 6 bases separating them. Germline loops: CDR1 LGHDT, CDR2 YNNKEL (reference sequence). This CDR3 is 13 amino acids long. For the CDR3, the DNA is TGTGCCAGCAGCCCCTTAGGCACAGATACGCAGTATTTT. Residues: CASSPLGTDTQYF.

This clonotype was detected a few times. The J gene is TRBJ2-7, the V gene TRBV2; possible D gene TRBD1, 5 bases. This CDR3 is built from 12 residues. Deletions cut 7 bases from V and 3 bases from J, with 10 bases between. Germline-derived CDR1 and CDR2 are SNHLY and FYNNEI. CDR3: CASKTDNYEQYF. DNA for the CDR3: TGTGCCAGCAAGACGGACAACTACGAGCAGTACTTC.

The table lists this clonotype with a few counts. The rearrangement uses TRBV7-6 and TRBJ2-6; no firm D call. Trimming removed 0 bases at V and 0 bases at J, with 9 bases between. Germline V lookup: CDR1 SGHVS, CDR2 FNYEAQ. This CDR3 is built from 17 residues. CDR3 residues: CASSLAGLVSGANVLTF. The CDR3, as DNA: TGTGCCAGCAGCTTAGCGGGGTTAGTCTCTGGGGCCAACGTCCTGACTTTC.

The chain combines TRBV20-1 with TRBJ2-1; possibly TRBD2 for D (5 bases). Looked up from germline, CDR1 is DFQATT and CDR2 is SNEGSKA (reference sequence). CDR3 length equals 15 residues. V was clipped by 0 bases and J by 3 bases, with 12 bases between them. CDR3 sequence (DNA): TGCAGTGCTAGAGATGGGAGAGGGAGCTACAATGAGCAGTTCTTC. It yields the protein CSARDGRGSYNEQFF.

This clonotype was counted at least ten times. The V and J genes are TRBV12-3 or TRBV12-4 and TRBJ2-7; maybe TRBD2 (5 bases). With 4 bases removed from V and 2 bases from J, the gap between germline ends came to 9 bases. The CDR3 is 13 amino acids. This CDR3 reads CASSSEAPYEQYF. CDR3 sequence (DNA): TGTGCCAGCAGTTCGGAGGCTCCCTACGAGCAGTACTTC.

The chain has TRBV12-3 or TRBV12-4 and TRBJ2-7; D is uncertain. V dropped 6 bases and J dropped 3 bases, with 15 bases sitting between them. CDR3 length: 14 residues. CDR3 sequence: CASRTSDPRYEQYF. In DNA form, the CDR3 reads TGTGCCAGCAGGACCTCGGACCCACGCTACGAGCAGTACTTC.

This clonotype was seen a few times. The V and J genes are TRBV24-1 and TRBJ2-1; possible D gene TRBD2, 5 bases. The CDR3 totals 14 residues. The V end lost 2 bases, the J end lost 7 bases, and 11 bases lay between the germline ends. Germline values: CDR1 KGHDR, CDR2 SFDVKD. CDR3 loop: CATSDYGGRNEQFF. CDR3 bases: TGTGCCACCAGTGATTATGGAGGTAGGAATGAGCAGTTCTTC.

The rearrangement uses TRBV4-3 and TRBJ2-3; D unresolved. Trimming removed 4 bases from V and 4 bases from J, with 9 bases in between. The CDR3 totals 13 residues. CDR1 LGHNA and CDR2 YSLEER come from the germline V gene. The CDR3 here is CASSLKGADTQYF. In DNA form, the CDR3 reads TGCGCCAGCAGCCTGAAGGGTGCAGATACGCAGTATTTT.

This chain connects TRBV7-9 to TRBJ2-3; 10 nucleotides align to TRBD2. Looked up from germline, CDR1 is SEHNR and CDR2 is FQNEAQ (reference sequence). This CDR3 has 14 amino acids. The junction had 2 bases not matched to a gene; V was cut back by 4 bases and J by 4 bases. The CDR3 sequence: CASSWGTSADTQYF. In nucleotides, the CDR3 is TGTGCCAGCAGCTGGGGGACTAGCGCAGATACGCAGTATTTT.

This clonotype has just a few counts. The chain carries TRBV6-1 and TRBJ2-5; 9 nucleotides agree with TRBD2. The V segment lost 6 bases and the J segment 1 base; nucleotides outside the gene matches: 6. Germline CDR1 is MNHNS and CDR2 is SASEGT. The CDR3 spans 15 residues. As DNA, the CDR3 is TGTGCCAGCAGCTTAGCGGGGGCCATCCAAGAGACCCAGTACTTC. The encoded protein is CASSLAGAIQETQYF.

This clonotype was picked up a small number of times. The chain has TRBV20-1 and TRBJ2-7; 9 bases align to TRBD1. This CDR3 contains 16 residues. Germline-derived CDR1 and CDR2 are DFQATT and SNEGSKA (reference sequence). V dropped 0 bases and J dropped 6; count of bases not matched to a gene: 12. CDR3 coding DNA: TGCAGTGCTAGAGACTCCTCCGAGGGACAGGGAGGCGAGCAGTACTTC. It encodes CSARDSSEGQGGEQYF.

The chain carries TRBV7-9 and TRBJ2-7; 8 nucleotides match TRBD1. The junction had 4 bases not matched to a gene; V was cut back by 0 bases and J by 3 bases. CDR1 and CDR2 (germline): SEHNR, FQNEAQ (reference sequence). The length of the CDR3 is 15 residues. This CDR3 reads CASSLALTGGYEQYF. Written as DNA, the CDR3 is TGTGCCAGCAGCTTAGCGCTTACAGGGGGCTACGAGCAGTACTTC.